This TCR beta chain stems from a study of blood T cell repertoires in COVID-19. Assay used: immunoSEQ multiplex PCR; TCRdb lists only in-frame clones, some missing. The table lists hundreds of thousands of clones, roughly 90% of them singletons. The V and J ends lost 5 bases and 1 base respectively, with 9 bases between them. Per the germline V gene, CDR1 is WNHNN and CDR2 is SYGVQD (reference sequence). The CDR3 is 13 residues long. This sequence joins TRBV10-1 and TRBJ2-7; no clear D gene. The clonotype was recovered from a woman under 40 who had recovered from COVID-19. The sequencing sample was made of PBMCs or T cells enriched from blood (not recorded which). The DNA of the CDR3 is TGCGCCAGCAGTTACGGGTCGTCCTACGAGCAGTACTTC. It specifies CASSYGSSYEQYF.